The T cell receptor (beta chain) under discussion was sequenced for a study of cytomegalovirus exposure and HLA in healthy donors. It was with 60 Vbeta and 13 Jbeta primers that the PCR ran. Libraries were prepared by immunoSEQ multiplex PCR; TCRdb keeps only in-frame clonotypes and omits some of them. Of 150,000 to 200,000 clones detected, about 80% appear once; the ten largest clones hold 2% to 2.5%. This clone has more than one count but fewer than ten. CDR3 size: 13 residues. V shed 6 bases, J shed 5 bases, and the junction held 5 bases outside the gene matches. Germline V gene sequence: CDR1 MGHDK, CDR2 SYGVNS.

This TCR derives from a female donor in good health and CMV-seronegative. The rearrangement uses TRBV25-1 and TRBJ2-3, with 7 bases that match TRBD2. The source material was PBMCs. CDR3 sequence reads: CASRGGWRDTQYF. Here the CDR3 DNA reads TGTGCCAGCAGGGGGGGGTGGAGAGATACGCAGTATTTT.